Shown below are 24 T cell receptor beta chains from a single sample sequenced in a study of blood T cell repertoires in COVID-19. Clones were read by immunoSEQ multiplex PCR, and TCRdb kept only the in-frame ones, dropping some. Counted here are under 80,000 clones, roughly four fifths occurring once; the ten biggest clones make up roughly 43%. The sample taken for sequencing was peripheral blood. The receptors were gathered from a man at least 80 years old with acute or convalescent COVID-19.

A few counts support this clone. The chain has TRBV19 and TRBJ2-5; tentatively, D is TRBD2 (6 bases). The ends were cut back, 10 bases at V and 3 bases at J, with 15 bases in the middle. CDR1 and CDR2 from the germline V gene are LNHDA and SQIVND (reference sequence). The CDR3 is 13 amino acids. The CDR3 coding sequence is TGTGCCACCCAAGGAGGGGTCGAAGAGACCCAGTACTTC. This translates into CATQGGVEETQYF.

J is TRBJ1-2 and V is TRBV24-1; 7 bases fit TRBD1. V was clipped by 5 bases and J by 4 bases; unmatched bases: 6. The CDR3 extends over 14 amino acids. The germline gives CDR1 KGHDR, CDR2 SFDVKD. CDR3 protein: CATSARQGTYGYTF. DNA for the CDR3: TGTGCCACCAGTGCCCGACAGGGAACCTATGGCTACACCTTC.

As concerns this clone: A read error is likely, as this CDR3 ends without the conserved phenylalanine or tryptophan. The limits of the CDR3 on the DNA are not certain, so only TCRdb's listed CDR3 is given. The V call is TRBV5-5, the J call TRBJ2-4; the D segment call TRBD2 is taken from the table without a DNA check. Inclusive of both ends, the CDR3 amounts to 10 amino acids. CDR1 SGHKS and CDR2 YYEKEE come from the germline V gene (reference sequence). The chain's CDR3 is CASSLAPGLG.

The chain couples TRBV7-3 to TRBJ2-2, with TRBD2 identical over 8 bases. Trimming cost V 5 bases and J 2 bases; bases outside gene matches: 7. Germline V CDR1 and CDR2: SGHTA, FQGTGA. This CDR3 comprises 16 residues. CDR3 sequence: CASSRSGAKNTGELFF. The CDR3 DNA sequence: TGTGCCAGCAGCCGTAGCGGGGCGAAAAACACCGGGGAGCTGTTTTTT.

The rearrangement joins TRBV19 to TRBJ2-1; 12 nucleotides align to TRBD2. V was pared by 2 bases and J by 2 bases, with 10 bases of the junction left unmatched. Per the germline V gene, CDR1 is LNHDA and CDR2 is SQIVND (reference sequence). The CDR3 loop spans 19 amino acids. CDR3 sequence: CASSITASGGARAYNEQFF. CDR3 nucleotides: TGTGCCAGTAGTATAACGGCTAGCGGGGGGGCCAGGGCCTACAATGAGCAGTTCTTC. Supplemented by reference TRBV19 and TRBJ2-1, the full variable domain reads DGGITQSPKYLFRKEGQNVTLSCEQNLNHDAMYWYRQDPGQGLRLIYYSQIVNDFQKGDIAEGYSVSREKKESFPLTVTSAQKNPTAFYLCASSITASGGARAYNEQFFGPGTRLTVL.

The chain carries TRBV4-1 and TRBJ2-2, with 11 bases that match TRBD2. V shed 3 bases, J shed 9 bases, and the junction held 6 bases outside the gene matches. The CDR3 consists of 15 residues. From germline, CDR1 is MGHRA and CDR2 YSYEKL. This CDR3 is CASSHELAGVRELFF. CDR3 in DNA: TGCGCCAGCAGCCATGAACTAGCGGGAGTCCGGGAGCTGTTTTTT.

The chain is built from TRBV14 and TRBJ1-2, with 9 bases lining up with TRBD1. The V gene end was trimmed by 1 base and the J gene end by 8 bases; junction bases not matched to a gene: 8. CDR1 is SGHDN, CDR2 FVKESK, per germline. This CDR3 region has 15 residues. The CDR3 sequence is CASSQGYGQGRGYTF. For the CDR3, the DNA is TGTGCCAGCAGCCAAGGATACGGACAGGGGAGAGGCTACACCTTC.

The chain combines TRBV6-6 with TRBJ2-2, with 10 positions matching TRBD2. V gave up 6 bases and J gave up 2 bases; unmatched junction bases: 3. This CDR3 comprises 15 residues. CDR1 MNHNY and CDR2 SVGAGI come from the germline V gene (reference sequence). CDR3 residues: CASRRTSGNTGELFF. As DNA, the CDR3 is TGTGCCAGCAGACGGACTAGCGGTAACACCGGGGAGCTGTTTTTT.

V gene TRBV13 combines with J gene TRBJ2-4; 9 bases are a match to TRBD1. The length of the CDR3 is 14 residues. Germline CDR1 is PRHDT and CDR2 is FYEKMQ (reference sequence). The V gene end was trimmed by 3 bases and the J gene end by 6 bases; junction bases not matched to a gene: 3. The DNA for the CDR3 is TGTGCCAGCAGCTTGACAGGGGGTGGAAACATTCAGTACTTC. Translation: CASSLTGGGNIQYF.

V and J are TRBV5-1 and TRBJ1-2; D is uncertain. The CDR3 totals 16 residues. The V gene lost 0 bases and the J gene lost 8 bases, with 20 bases spanning the gap. Germline CDR1 reads SGHRS; CDR2 reads YFSETQ. The CDR3 DNA follows: TGCGCCAGCAGCTTGGCCGCGAGTTTCGGGGATGGCGGCTACACCTTC. Amino acid sequence: CASSLAASFGDGGYTF.

This rearrangement joins TRBV19 to TRBJ1-3; 7 nucleotides align to TRBD1. The CDR3 consists of 15 residues. J was trimmed by 3 bases and V by 3 bases; bases with no gene match: 5. Germline V gene data show CDR1 as LNHDA and CDR2 as SQIVND (reference sequence). The chain's CDR3 is CASSIKTGHGNTIYF. CDR3 DNA sequence: TGTGCCAGTAGTATCAAGACAGGGCATGGAAACACCATATATTTT.

V is TRBV29-1 and J is TRBJ1-1, with 9 bases fitting TRBD1. The CDR3 loop spans 15 amino acids. Germline lookup yields CDR1 SQVTM and CDR2 ANQGSEA. V shed 7 bases and J 0 bases; nucleotides not matched to a gene: 9. CDR3: CSAEGQGLLNTEAFF. The DNA of the CDR3 is TGCAGCGCCGAGGGACAGGGCCTCCTGAACACTGAAGCTTTCTTT.

The rearrangement uses TRBV19 and TRBJ2-1, with TRBD2 as a possible D gene (6 bases). Trimming took 2 bases from V and 6 from J, leaving 14 bases between them. The CDR3 extends over 15 amino acids. Germline-derived CDR1 and CDR2 are LNHDA and SQIVND (reference sequence). Written as DNA, the CDR3 is TGTGCCAGTAGTATAATCGGGAGTACGGGCAATGAGCAGTTCTTC. It encodes CASSIIGSTGNEQFF.

The rearrangement joins TRBV29-1 to TRBJ1-2, with 7 bases fitting TRBD1. The J segment lost 5 bases and the V segment lost 5 bases, leaving 11 bases of the junction unmatched. This CDR3 has 14 amino acids. Germline V CDR1 and CDR2: SQVTM, ANQGSEA. The CDR3 DNA reads as TGCAGCGTTTCCGGCGCCGGGACAGATTATGGCTACACCTTC. It is translated as CSVSGAGTDYGYTF.

This clone has more than one count but fewer than ten. The V and J genes are TRBV28 and TRBJ1-5; the D is unclear. Germline loops: CDR1 MDHEN, CDR2 SYDVKM. V dropped 3 bases and J dropped 3 bases, with 9 bases sitting between them. CDR3 length: 14 amino acids. The chain's CDR3 is CASSLVQYNQPQHF. The CDR3 coding sequence is TGTGCCAGCAGTTTGGTACAGTACAATCAGCCCCAGCATTTT.

The gene calls are TRBV7-2 and TRBJ1-3, with 7 bases identical to TRBD1. The germline CDR1 and CDR2 sequences are SGHTA and FQGNSA. The V segment lost 5 bases and the J segment 3 bases; nucleotides outside the gene matches: 7. This CDR3 is built from 15 residues. CDR3 amino acids: CASSARQGDGNTIYF. The CDR3 nucleotides are TGTGCCAGCAGCGCGCGACAGGGTGATGGAAACACCATATATTTT.

The chain uses TRBV19 and TRBJ2-3; D may be TRBD1 (5 bases). Trimming removed 7 bases at V and 3 bases at J, with 17 bases between. In germline, CDR1 is LNHDA, CDR2 SQIVND (reference sequence). CDR3 length: 15 amino acids. The DNA for the CDR3 is TGTGCCAGTAATGCAGGGTCCCCGTTAACAGATACGCAGTATTTT. It translates to CASNAGSPLTDTQYF.

The chain couples TRBV5-4 to TRBJ2-2, with 9 bases fitting TRBD2. Germline V gene sequence: CDR1 SGHNT, CDR2 YYREEE (reference sequence). The CDR3 is made up of 16 amino acids. The V and J ends lost 4 bases and 4 bases, in that order; junction bases with no gene match: 8. In nucleotides, the CDR3 is TGTGCCAGCAGCCCGCTGACTAGCGGATTCACCGGGGAGCTGTTTTTT. The encoded protein is CASSPLTSGFTGELFF.

The sample holds a few counts of this clone. The chain couples TRBV2 to TRBJ2-3; the match to TRBD2 covers 16 bases. Trimming took 6 bases from V and 2 from J; bases not matched to a gene: 8. Germline V gene data show CDR1 as SNHLY and CDR2 as FYNNEI. The CDR3 sequence is 18 residues long. For the CDR3, the DNA is TGTGCCAGCAGCGTACTGGGACTAGCGGGAGGGTACACAGATACGCAGTATTTT. Its protein is CASSVLGLAGGYTDTQYF. The complete variable domain, with remaining parts taken from reference TRBV2 and TRBJ2-3, reads EPEVTQTPSHQVTQMGQEVILRCVPISNHLYFYWYRQILGQKVEFLVSFYNNEISEKSEIFDDQFSVERPDGSNFTLKIRSTKLEDSAMYFCASSVLGLAGGYTDTQYFGPGTRLTVL.

This chain uses TRBV24-1 with TRBJ1-1; D remains ambiguous. This CDR3 is built from 15 residues. Germline V gene data show CDR1 as KGHDR and CDR2 as SFDVKD. Trimming left V 3 bases short and J 2 bases short, with 12 bases between. The CDR3 reads CATSDSVSDNTEAFF. CDR3 coding DNA: TGTGCCACCAGTGATAGTGTCAGCGATAACACTGAAGCTTTCTTT.

This clone appeared once. V is TRBV5-4 and J is TRBJ2-1; D is undetermined. Trimming took 0 bases from V and 2 from J, leaving 6 bases between them. The CDR3 has 14 amino acids. Germline loops: CDR1 SGHNT, CDR2 YYREEE (reference sequence). The CDR3 is CASSLAITYNEQFF. The CDR3 coding sequence is TGTGCCAGCAGCTTGGCCATCACCTACAATGAGCAGTTCTTC.

J is TRBJ1-4 and V is TRBV7-2, with TRBD1 identical over 8 bases. The junction had 5 bases not matched to a gene; V was cut back by 0 bases and J by 8 bases. The CDR3 consists of 15 residues. Germline CDR1 and CDR2: SGHTA and FQGNSA. The CDR3 reads CASSLAGQGGEKLFF. As DNA, the CDR3 is TGTGCCAGCAGCTTAGCAGGACAGGGAGGGGAAAAACTGTTTTTT.

The chain joins TRBV19 to TRBJ2-1; D is unclear. The V and J ends lost 4 bases and 0 bases respectively, with 10 bases between them. The germline V gene encodes CDR1 LNHDA and CDR2 SQIVND (reference sequence). The CDR3 spans 15 residues. The CDR3 coding sequence is TGTGCCAGTAGTACGGAGACCACCTCCTACAATGAGCAGTTCTTC. Protein: CASSTETTSYNEQFF.

The V and J genes are TRBV4-2 and TRBJ1-4; the D is unclear. The germline V and J ends were trimmed by 0 bases and 7 bases, with 9 bases remaining between them. Looked up from germline, CDR1 is LGHNA and CDR2 is YNFKEQ. The length of the CDR3 is 14 residues. The DNA for the CDR3 is TGTGCCAGCAGCCAAGAGGGGAGGGTTGAAAAACTGTTTTTT. Translated, it gives CASSQEGRVEKLFF.